This T cell receptor (beta chain) was observed in a study of T cells in Graves' hyperthyroidism and ophthalmopathy (dated by TCRdb to between 2018 and 2021). Regarding the complete study: Peripheral blood samples were taken at initial diagnosis, before any treatment was given. To identify TCR V-J signatures that set the groups apart, the researchers used a discovery cohort of 100 or so patients, made up of fewer than 50 with Graves' ophthalmopathy and 55 to 65 with stable Graves' hyperthyroidism. An independent validation cohort of fewer than 20 hyperthyroidism patients and about 16 patients who later progressed to ophthalmopathy tested prospective prediction of ophthalmopathy. The 95 to 100 discovery patients were randomly split 7:3 into training and test sets. Thyroid tissue and blood T-cell repertoires from six Graves' hyperthyroidism patients were also compared in the study. Following sampling, methimazole starting at 30 mg daily was given to hyperthyroidism patients, and high-dose intravenous methylprednisolone was given to ophthalmopathy patients. The paper describes TCR Vbeta CDR3 sequencing of about 140 peripheral blood samples, made up of 43 ophthalmopathy patients, some 76 hyperthyroidism patients and roughly 17 progressor patients.

A distance of 20 bases separates the germline ends of V and J, which lose 4 bases and 4 bases respectively. The CDR3 has 16 amino acids, counting the end cysteine and phenylalanine. CDR3 DNA is the only sequence kept; it has 48 bases, read in frame from the first base. From the germline V gene (reference sequence), CDR1 is SEHNR and CDR2 is FQNEAQ. The TCR beta CDR3 regions were amplified from RNA transcripts. The TCR CDR3 was subjected to a first round of RT-PCR using the HTBI primer set and the Qiagen OneStep RT-PCR kit. Libraries were constructed in a second round of multiplex PCR, after which size selection and purification were performed. The libraries were sequenced on an Illumina HiSeq2000 using paired-end 100 bp reads. Concerning the study's data processing: SOAPnuke was used to process the raw data, throwing out any read that contained adapters or uncalled bases, had a mean Phred below 15, or lacked an exact constant-primer or identifier match. High-quality paired reads were merged using COPE v1.2.5, and each unique nucleotide sequence was defined as a clonotype. Clonotypes were aligned to IMGT TRBV, TRBD and TRBJ reference segments using MiTCR v1.1. Only V-J combinations with frequency above 0.0001, covering about 99% of repertoires, were analysed. The TCS score was defined as F50 (clonal expansion) divided by E x V (chaos), with BLOSUM62-based TCRdist calculated between CDR3 peptides within each V-J. Welch's t-statistics and random forest reduced several hundred V-J features to fewer than 15, which were used in a naive Bayes classifier (R e1071). Using fastp trimming at Q25 and MiXCR clonotype assembly, TCRdb reanalyzed the public sequencing data and kept in-frame beta chains. Under each unique CDR3 protein, matching rows form one entry showing the most common genes and DNA. The V and J calls were not made by the authors but by TCRdb's processing. This sample comprises about 420,000 distinct CDR3 sequences, 15% to 18% of them detected only once. The top ten constitute roughly 8% of the sample.

What the authors observed across the whole study: Sample size was not statistically predetermined, and investigators were not blinded to group allocation. A model built on a 13 V-J signature distinguished ophthalmopathy from stable hyperthyroidism, reaching 87.88% sensitivity and around 82% specificity in cross-validation and 80%/75% in testing. Most expanded thyroid clonotypes (frequency above 0.001) were also detected in blood, a finding suggesting that blood repertoires may reflect thyroid immune responses. In validation, progression to ophthalmopathy was predicted by the model with 65% to 71% sensitivity and around 76% specificity, a median of roughly 6 months before onset.

This clonotype was counted at least ten times. This clone's antigen is unknown. One base away there is no much larger clone; base qualities are not given. Stable Graves' hyperthyroidism was defined as the absence of progression to ophthalmopathy over 18 months of follow-up. Hyperthyroidism patients were newly diagnosed, with disease duration under 2 months, and aged 18 to 65 years. Exclusion was applied to patients with uncontrolled infections, other autoimmune diseases, pregnancy or lactation. Diagnoses were established on the basis of clinical symptoms, serum thyroxine and TRAb, thyroid ultrasound, and orbital computed tomography. Ficoll-Paque density gradient centrifugation was used to isolate PBMCs from 9.5 to 10 ml of fresh peripheral blood. Total RNA was extracted using Trizol reagent, and RNA quality was assessed on an Agilent 2100 Bioanalyzer.

The chain is assembled from TRBV7-9 and TRBJ2-7, and TRBD2 may be the D gene, going by 5 matching bases. Sequencing was carried out using blood. The source is a woman under 30 with Graves' hyperthyroidism. The CDR3 in this case is CASSYGGGLRRYEQYF. The DNA sequence is given as TGTGCCAGCAGCTATGGAGGCGGACTTAGGAGGTACGAGCAGTACTTC.